These 3 T cell receptor beta chains share one sample of origin, sequenced in a study of response to subunit inactivated influenza vaccine. TCRdb ran MiXCR on the RT-PCR reads and lists one entry per CDR3 protein. Seen here are about 620,000 distinct CDR3 sequences, 12% observed once, and the top ten hold about 10%. Sequencing used PBMCs from blood, obtained on the day of vaccination. Every receptor here comes from a man aged 50 or older who received an inactivated influenza vaccine.

This clonotype has at least ten counts. The chain combines TRBV7-8 with TRBJ2-1; either TRBD1 or TRBD2 may supply D (5 bases each). V lost 5 bases to trimming and J lost 5 bases, with 16 bases between them. The CDR3 contains 15 residues. Germline-derived CDR1 and CDR2 are SGHVS and FQNEAQ. As DNA, the CDR3 is TGTGCCAGCAGCCCAGGGTCTTTCGGGAACAATGAGCAGTTCTTC. Amino acids: CASSPGSFGNNEQFF.

This clonotype was observed a few times. This chain joins TRBV19 and TRBJ2-7; 8 positions match TRBD2. This CDR3 is built from 13 residues. V was pared by 8 bases and J by 6 bases, with 9 bases of the junction left unmatched. CDR1 is LNHDA, CDR2 SQIVND, per germline (reference sequence). CDR3: CASRTSQGSEQYF. The CDR3 region has the DNA TGTGCCAGTCGGACTAGCCAAGGGAGCGAGCAGTACTTC.

The J gene is TRBJ2-7, the V gene TRBV20-1, with TRBD1 identical over 9 bases. Germline V gene data show CDR1 as DFQATT and CDR2 as SNEGSKA (reference sequence). The CDR3 has 16 amino acids. Germline trimming cut 2 bases from V and 6 bases from J; bases unmatched to any gene: 14. The DNA for the CDR3 is TGCAGTGCTAGATCCACCTTTGGACAGGGGATAGGCGAGCAGTACTTC. This translates into CSARSTFGQGIGEQYF.